A selection of T cell receptor beta chains follows, all from one sample in a study of blood T cell repertoires in COVID-19. Assay used: immunoSEQ multiplex PCR; TCRdb lists only in-frame clones, some missing. The sample consists of 100,000 to 150,000 clones, more than 70% of them appearing once. Specimen: peripheral blood. The origin of the receptors is an older man with active or convalescent COVID-19. Both conserved end residues are part of each CDR3. The D gene is left open where the match is weak. Only part of the rows carry a size: once, few, many, or a class if the clone is expanded.

NA	NA	TRBV7-9	TRBJ1-5	CASSLEGGPNQPQHF	TGTGCCAGCAGCTTAGAGGGAGGGCCTAATCAGCCCCAGCATTTT
TRBD1	once	TRBV5-4	TRBJ1-3	CASSRKTGTGNTIYF	TGTGCCAGCAGCCGAAAGACAGGGACTGGAAACACCATATATTTT
NA	NA	TRBV6-1	TRBJ1-4	CASSDGQNNEKLFF	TGTGCCAGCAGTGATGGACAGAATAATGAAAAACTGTTTTTT
NA	NA	TRBV7-9	TRBJ1-5	CASSPGGGRDQPQHF	TGTGCCAGCAGCCCAGGCGGGGGCCGGGATCAGCCCCAGCATTTT
NA	NA	TRBV9	TRBJ2-7	CASSVSPTHYEQYF	TGTGCCAGCAGCGTTTCTCCTACCCACTACGAGCAGTACTTC
TRBD2	NA	TRBV9	TRBJ2-5	CASSGKIAGGPETQYF	TGTGCCAGCAGCGGAAAGATAGCGGGGGGGCCCGAGACCCAGTACTTC
NA	NA	TRBV5-4	TRBJ2-5	CASSASGVETQYF	TGTGCCAGCAGCGCAAGTGGAGTGGAGACCCAGTACTTC
NA	NA	TRBV14	TRBJ1-1	CASSQQGYYTEAFF	TGTGCCAGCAGCCAACAGGGGTACTACACTGAAGCTTTCTTT
NA	NA	TRBV28	TRBJ1-2	CASSPQLNYGYTF	TGTGCCAGCAGCCCCCAACTTAACTATGGCTACACCTTC
NA	NA	TRBV5-1	TRBJ2-7	CASSPEATSSSYEQYF	TGCGCCAGCAGCCCGGAGGCGACATCGAGCTCCTACGAGCAGTACTTC
TRBD1	NA	TRBV3-1/TRBV3-2	TRBJ1-6	CASSQHRGRRYSPLHF	TGTGCCAGCAGCCAGCACAGGGGGCGCCGGTATTCACCCCTCCACTTT
TRBD1	NA	TRBV29-1	TRBJ1-3	CSVEVGAGGSGNTIYF	TGCAGCGTTGAAGTTGGCGCAGGGGGCTCTGGAAACACCATATATTTT
TRBD1	NA	TRBV5-5	TRBJ1-2	CASSYTDRVGLTF	TGTGCCAGCAGCTATACCGACAGGGTCGGTCTGACCTTC
NA	few	TRBV5-1	TRBJ1-1	CASSGGKDTEAFF	TGCGCCAGCAGCGGGGGGAAGGACACTGAAGCTTTCTTT
NA	NA	TRBV5-4	TRBJ1-5	CASSLAGSHQPQHF	TGTGCCAGCAGCTTGGCGGGTAGTCATCAGCCCCAGCATTTT
NA	NA	TRBV5-6	TRBJ1-6	CASSGGRTYNSPLHF	TGTGCCAGCAGCGGGGGGAGAACCTATAATTCACCCCTCCACTTT
TRBD2	few	TRBV7-2	TRBJ2-1	CASSRVAGEVDEQFF	TGTGCCAGCAGCCGTGTGGCGGGGGAGGTCGATGAGCAGTTCTTC
TRBD1	once	TRBV18	TRBJ2-6	CASSPSTGGSGANVLTF	TGTGCCAGCTCACCGTCAACAGGGGGTTCTGGGGCCAACGTCCTGACTTTC
TRBD2	NA	TRBV4-2	TRBJ2-7	CASSKSTSGGGYEQYF	TGTGCCAGCAGCAAGTCGACTAGCGGGGGTGGTTACGAGCAGTACTTC
TRBD1	NA	TRBV19	TRBJ1-5	CASSMRWTGNSNQPQHF	TGTGCCAGTAGTATGAGGTGGACAGGGAATAGCAATCAGCCCCAGCATTTT
TRBD2	NA	TRBV4-3	TRBJ2-7	CASSQVGGVTYEQYF	TGCGCCAGCAGCCAAGTGGGGGGGGTGACCTACGAGCAGTACTTC
NA	NA	TRBV18	TRBJ2-1	CASSPQEIEQFF	TGTGCCAGCTCACCACAAGAGATTGAGCAGTTCTTC
NA	NA	TRBV29-1	TRBJ2-5	CSVDEDLADPRETQYF	TGCAGCGTTGATGAGGATTTAGCGGACCCCAGAGAGACCCAGTACTTC
NA	NA	TRBV28	TRBJ2-3	CASSSSGGTDTQYF	TGTGCCAGCAGCTCCTCCGGGGGCACAGATACGCAGTATTTT